This T cell receptor beta chain was captured in a study of blood T cells in healthy people across ages. The germline V gene encodes CDR1 LGHNT and CDR2 FRNRAP. CDR3 length: 12 residues. V lost 7 bases and J 0 bases, leaving 6 bases between the germline ends. Overall study results and limits: There were more naive CD4+ cells and higher diversity in long-lived donors than in aged donors. Diversity of TCR beta per million T cells declined in a roughly linear way with age.

A J-beta primer mix and a sample-barcoded 5' primer were used in a second PCR of roughly 7 to 12 cycles. Sequencing recovered at least 2.5 million CDR3-containing paired-end reads from each sample. TCRdb redid the calling of the 5' RACE reads with MiXCR, one entry per CDR3 protein. In the table there are more than 1,000,000 distinct CDR3 sequences, less than 25% of which are singletons. A remark on this clonotype: Its antigen is still unknown.

This sample also belongs to another study, concerning T cells of mothers and their children.

The sequence derives from a girl aged 2 to 9 in good health. V gene TRBV12-5 combines with J gene TRBJ1-1; the D is unclear. Sequencing was done on a sample of blood. For the CDR3, the DNA is TGTGCTAGTGAGCACATGAACACTGAAGCTTTCTTT. Encoded protein: CASEHMNTEAFF.